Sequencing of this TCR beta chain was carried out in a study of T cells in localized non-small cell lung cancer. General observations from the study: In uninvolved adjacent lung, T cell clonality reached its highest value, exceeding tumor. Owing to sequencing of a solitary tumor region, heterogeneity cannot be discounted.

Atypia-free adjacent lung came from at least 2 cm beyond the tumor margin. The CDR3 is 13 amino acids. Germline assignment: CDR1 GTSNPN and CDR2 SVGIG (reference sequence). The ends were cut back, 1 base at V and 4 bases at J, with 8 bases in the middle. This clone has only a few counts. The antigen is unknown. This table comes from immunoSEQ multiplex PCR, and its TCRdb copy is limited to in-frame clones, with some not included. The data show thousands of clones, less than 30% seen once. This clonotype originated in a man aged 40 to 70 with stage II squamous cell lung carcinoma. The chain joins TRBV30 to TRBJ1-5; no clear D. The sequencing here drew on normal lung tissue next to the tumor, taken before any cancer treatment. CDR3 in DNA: TGTGCCTGGAGTGGAGAGGGAAATCAGCCCCAGCATTTT. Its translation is CAWSGEGNQPQHF.